A single sample is the source of the 32 T cell receptor beta chains below, sequenced in a study of blood T cell repertoires in COVID-19. This table comes from immunoSEQ multiplex PCR, and its TCRdb copy is limited to in-frame clones, with some not included. The profile shows 350,000 to 450,000 clones, roughly 87% of them singletons. Sequences were obtained from PBMCs or T cells enriched from blood (not recorded which). The receptor set was obtained from a woman aged 45-59 years who had recovered from COVID-19.

This clone has just one count. J is TRBJ2-2 and V is TRBV19, with TRBD2 matching 9 bases. The CDR3 is 18 amino acids. Germline V gene data show CDR1 as LNHDA and CDR2 as SQIVND (reference sequence). Trimming removed 3 bases from V and 0 bases from J; junction bases left unmatched: 8. The CDR3 loop reads CASSIRTGTSTNTGELFF. As DNA, the CDR3 is TGTGCCAGTAGTATCCGAACCGGGACTAGCACGAACACCGGGGAGCTGTTTTTT.

The gene calls are TRBV5-4 and TRBJ2-1, with D possibly being TRBD2 (6 bases). This CDR3 contains 14 residues. Deletions cut 0 bases from V and 10 bases from J, with 14 bases between. Germline-derived CDR1 and CDR2 are SGHNT and YYREEE (reference sequence). DNA of the CDR3: TGTGCCAGCAGCTTGGCTCGGTCCCTAGCGGAGCAGTTCTTC. This codes for CASSLARSLAEQFF.

The gene calls are TRBV5-1 and TRBJ1-3, with no clear D. With 4 bases removed from V and 0 bases from J, the gap between germline ends came to 17 bases. Germline CDR1 SGHRS, CDR2 YFSETQ. This CDR3 is 17 amino acids long. The CDR3 sequence: CASSPVGVDTSGNTIYF. Here the CDR3 DNA reads TGCGCCAGCAGCCCGGTCGGTGTCGACACCTCTGGAAACACCATATATTTT. The full variable domain, in which reference TRBV5-1 and TRBJ1-3 provide the parts outside the CDR3, is KAGVTQTPRYLIKTRGQQVTLSCSPISGHRSVSWYQQTPGQGLQFLFEYFSETQRNKGNFPGRFSGRQFSNSRSEMNVSTLELGDSALYLCASSPVGVDTSGNTIYFGEGSWLTVV.

The chain uses TRBV7-9 and TRBJ1-5; TRBD1 aligns across 9 bases. Germline V gene sequence: CDR1 SEHNR, CDR2 FQNEAQ (reference sequence). The CDR3 extends over 17 amino acids. Trimming removed 4 bases from V and 5 bases from J; junction bases left unmatched: 12. CDR3 sequence: CASSSDRGWSWDQPQHF. The CDR3 coding sequence is TGTGCCAGCAGCTCGGACAGGGGATGGTCTTGGGATCAGCCCCAGCATTTT. The variable domain in full, completed from reference TRBV7-9 and TRBJ1-5, reads DTGVSQNPRHKITKRGQNVTFRCDPISEHNRLYWYRQTLGQGPEFLTYFQNEAQLEKSRLLSDRFSAERPKGSFSTLEIQRTEQGDSAMYLCASSSDRGWSWDQPQHFGDGTRLSIL.

The rearrangement links TRBV6-2 or TRBV6-3 to TRBJ2-2; no reliable D call. Trimming removed 1 base from V and 3 bases from J, with 6 bases in between. CDR1 MNHEY and CDR2 SVGEGT come from the germline V gene. This CDR3 spans 14 amino acids. CDR3 sequence reads: CASSYLQHTGELFF. Here the CDR3 DNA reads TGTGCCAGCAGTTACTTACAGCACACCGGGGAGCTGTTTTTT.

This chain joins TRBV19 and TRBJ1-1; 7 bases are shared with TRBD1. The CDR3 is made up of 13 amino acids. Germline CDR1 is LNHDA and CDR2 is SQIVND (reference sequence). J lost 4 bases, V lost 6 bases, and 5 bases had no gene match. CDR3 DNA: TGTGCCAGTAGCGGGACAGCGCGCACTGAAGCTTTCTTT. Translating it yields CASSGTARTEAFF.

The table lists this clone with a count of one. The chain recombines TRBV7-3 with TRBJ1-6; 7 nucleotides align to TRBD1. In germline, CDR1 is SGHTA, CDR2 FQGTGA. Trimming removed 5 bases from V and 15 bases from J; junction bases left unmatched: 13. This CDR3 comprises 14 residues. CDR3 loop: CASSRTGAPGSLHF. DNA for the CDR3: TGTGCCAGCAGCCGAACAGGGGCGCCAGGGAGCCTCCACTTT. Full variable domain (missing parts from reference TRBV7-3 and TRBJ1-6): GAGVSQTPSNKVTEKGKYVELRCDPISGHTALYWYRQSLGQGPEFLIYFQGTGAADDSGLPNDRFFAVRPEGSVSTLKIQRTERGDSAVYLCASSRTGAPGSLHFGNGTRLTVT.

The V call is TRBV30, the J call TRBJ1-2; 8 nucleotides line up with TRBD1. The germline V gene encodes CDR1 GTSNPN and CDR2 SVGIG (reference sequence). CDR3 length: 13 amino acids. The junction had 8 bases not matched to a gene; V was cut back by 4 bases and J by 7 bases. The CDR3 nucleotides read TGTGCCTGGATTTTTGACAGGGGACGTGGCTACACCTTC. Amino acids: CAWIFDRGRGYTF.

This clone was observed a handful of times. The rearrangement joins TRBV19 to TRBJ1-2; a possible D gene is TRBD1 (5 bases). This CDR3 region has 13 residues. V lost 3 bases to trimming and J lost 4 bases, with 9 bases between them. Germline-derived CDR1 and CDR2 are LNHDA and SQIVND (reference sequence). CDR3 sequence reads: CASSISGGYGYTF. In DNA, the CDR3 is TGTGCCAGTAGTATTTCCGGGGGCTATGGCTACACCTTC.

The chain joins TRBV10-3 to TRBJ1-2, with 9 positions matching TRBD1. V shed 6 bases and J 0 bases; nucleotides not matched to a gene: 8. CDR1 and CDR2 from the germline V gene are ENHRY and SYGVKD. The CDR3 runs 16 residues. This CDR3 is CAISRTGGVANYGYTF. The CDR3 DNA follows: TGTGCCATCAGCCGTACAGGGGGCGTCGCTAACTATGGCTACACCTTC.

The chain joins TRBV7-2 to TRBJ1-1, with a possible D match to TRBD1 (5 bases). The ends were cut back, 1 base at V and 7 bases at J, with 13 bases in the middle. The CDR3 contains 14 residues. Germline CDR1 SGHTA, CDR2 FQGNSA. Here the CDR3 DNA reads TGTGCCAGCAGCTTAGATTCCTTTGACAGTGAAGCTTTCTTT. Amino acid sequence: CASSLDSFDSEAFF.

The chain couples TRBV5-6 to TRBJ1-2, with no clear D. Trimming removed 10 bases at V and 0 bases at J, with 16 bases between. This CDR3 contains 14 residues. Germline CDR1 and CDR2: SGHDT and YYEEEE. The CDR3 spells CASTGSAPNYGYTF. CDR3 coding DNA: TGTGCCTCGACCGGGTCAGCGCCTAACTATGGCTACACCTTC. The complete variable domain, with remaining parts taken from reference TRBV5-6 and TRBJ1-2, reads DAGVTQSPTHLIKTRGQQVTLRCSPKSGHDTVSWYQQALGQGPQFIFQYYEEEERQRGNFPDRFSGHQFPNYSSELNVNALLLGDSALYLCASTGSAPNYGYTFGSGTRLTVV.

The chain recombines TRBV14 with TRBJ2-1; 11 bases are shared with TRBD2. The length of the CDR3 is 16 residues. Per the germline V gene, CDR1 is SGHDN and CDR2 is FVKESK. Trimming cost V 4 bases and J 4 bases; bases outside gene matches: 6. CDR3 in amino acids: CASSLLSGRDYNEQFF. As DNA, the CDR3 is TGTGCCAGCAGCCTACTTAGCGGGAGGGATTACAATGAGCAGTTCTTC. Full variable domain (missing parts from reference TRBV14 and TRBJ2-1): EAGVTQFPSHSVIEKGQTVTLRCDPISGHDNLYWYRRVMGKEIKFLLHFVKESKQDESGMPNNRFLAERTGGTYSTLKVQPAELEDSGVYFCASSLLSGRDYNEQFFGPGTRLTVL.

The sample holds one count of this clone. The genes are TRBV19 and TRBJ1-2; TRBD1 aligns across 7 bases. CDR1 is LNHDA, CDR2 SQIVND, per germline (reference sequence). V lost 5 bases, J lost 4 bases, and 10 bases stayed unmatched. CDR3 size: 15 residues. The CDR3 DNA sequence: TGTGCCAGTAGTCCTGACAGGGCTGGAGGCTATGGCTACACCTTC. Protein product: CASSPDRAGGYGYTF.

The gene calls are TRBV30 and TRBJ2-1, with D hard to call. V gave up 6 bases and J gave up 7 bases, with 16 bases separating them. Looked up from germline, CDR1 is GTSNPN and CDR2 is SVGIG (reference sequence). This CDR3 has 13 residues. This CDR3 is CACRSPGWNEQFF. The CDR3 DNA sequence: TGTGCCTGCCGGTCGCCGGGTTGGAATGAGCAGTTCTTC. Complete variable domain (other parts from reference TRBV30 and TRBJ2-1): SQTIHQWPATLVQPVGSPLSLECTVEGTSNPNLYWYRQAAGRGLQLLFYSVGIGQISSEVPQNLSASRPQDRQFILSSKKLLLSDSGFYLCACRSPGWNEQFFGPGTRLTVL.

This clone was observed a single time. The rearrangement links TRBV28 to TRBJ2-7; no clear D gene. The CDR3 has 15 residues. Germline CDR1 is MDHEN and CDR2 is SYDVKM. V was clipped by 5 bases and J by 0 bases, with 14 bases between them. The DNA for the CDR3 is TGTGCCAGCAGTAGTACTTCCACAGTCTCCTACGAGCAGTACTTC. Translating it yields CASSSTSTVSYEQYF.

The CDR3 sequence: CASTRQGFYGYTF. CDR3 bases: TGTGCCAGCACCCGACAGGGTTTCTATGGCTACACCTTC. The chain uses TRBV6-4 and TRBJ1-2, with 7 nucleotides matching TRBD1. J was trimmed by 4 bases and V by 7 bases; bases with no gene match: 6. CDR1 is MRHNA and CDR2 is SNTAGT in the germline V gene. The CDR3 is made up of 13 amino acids.

V usage is TRBV19 and J usage is TRBJ2-1; 10 positions agree with TRBD2. J was trimmed by 9 bases and V by 8 bases; bases with no gene match: 22. The CDR3 loop spans 18 amino acids. The germline CDR1 and CDR2 sequences are LNHDA and SQIVND (reference sequence). CDR3 loop: CASGTKQRGLAKGGEQFF. CDR3 DNA: TGTGCCAGTGGAACCAAGCAGAGGGGACTAGCGAAGGGGGGTGAGCAGTTCTTC.

For this clone: The sample contains more than one DNA sequence encoding this CDR3. The rearrangement uses TRBV30 and TRBJ1-5, with 7 bases aligning to TRBD1. The junction had 1 base not matched to a gene; V was cut back by 1 base and J by 4 bases. CDR1 and CDR2 from the germline V gene are GTSNPN and SVGIG (reference sequence). The CDR3 sequence is 13 residues long. In DNA form, the CDR3 reads TGTGCCTGGAGTGAACAGGGGAATCAGCCCCAGCATTTT. Its protein product is CAWSEQGNQPQHF.

The chain couples TRBV29-1 to TRBJ1-2; D may be TRBD1 (5 bases). V was cut by 5 bases and J by 0 bases, with 16 bases left in between. The CDR3 sequence is 15 residues long. CDR1 and CDR2 from the germline V gene are SQVTM and ANQGSEA. The CDR3 nucleotides are TGCAGCGTTTTCGGGGGGGACCGAACTAACTATGGCTACACCTTC. It encodes CSVFGGDRTNYGYTF. The whole variable domain, remainder taken from reference TRBV29-1 and TRBJ1-2, is SAVISQKPSRDICQRGTSLTIQCQVDSQVTMMFWYRQQPGQSLTLIATANQGSEATYESGFVIDKFPISRPNLTFSTLTVSNMSPEDSSIYLCSVFGGDRTNYGYTFGSGTRLTVV.

This clone appeared a few times. The chain joins TRBV28 to TRBJ1-1; 7 positions agree with TRBD1. The CDR3 loop spans 15 amino acids. Trimming removed 5 bases from V and 4 bases from J; junction bases left unmatched: 10. CDR1 and CDR2 (germline): MDHEN, SYDVKM. The chain's CDR3 is CASSRSQGWGTEAFF. Here the CDR3 DNA reads TGTGCCAGCAGTCGCTCACAGGGGTGGGGCACTGAAGCTTTCTTT. Complete variable domain (other parts from reference TRBV28 and TRBJ1-1): DVKVTQSSRYLVKRTGEKVFLECVQDMDHENMFWYRQDPGLGLRLIYFSYDVKMKEKGDIPEGYSVSREKKERFSLILESASTNQTSMYLCASSRSQGWGTEAFFGQGTRLTVV.

The V gene is TRBV5-1, the J gene TRBJ1-4; D call uncertain. The CDR3 length is 12 residues. The V end lost 0 bases, the J end lost 10 bases, and 7 bases lay between the germline ends. Germline CDR1 reads SGHRS; CDR2 reads YFSETQ. CDR3 coding DNA: TGCGCCAGCAGCTTGGATCGAGGAAAACTGTTTTTT. Protein: CASSLDRGKLFF.

J is TRBJ2-7 and V is TRBV6-5; D perhaps matches TRBD1 (6 bases). V lost 5 bases, J lost 3 bases, and 14 bases lay in between. The CDR3 spans 14 residues. CDR1 is MNHEY, CDR2 SVGAGI, per germline. The CDR3 DNA reads TGTGCCAGCAGTAGACAGGTGGGTGACTACGAGCAGTACTTC. It specifies CASSRQVGDYEQYF.

The V and J genes are TRBV9 and TRBJ1-3; TRBD1 aligns across 7 bases. CDR3 length: 17 amino acids. The V and J ends lost 3 bases and 4 bases, in that order; junction bases with no gene match: 13. Germline CDR1 reads SGDLS; CDR2 reads YYNGEE. For the CDR3, the DNA is TGTGCCAGCAGCGCCCTTGGGACAGATATTGGGGGAAACACCATATATTTT. Translating it yields CASSALGTDIGGNTIYF. Filled out from reference TRBV9 and TRBJ1-3, the complete variable domain reads DSGVTQTPKHLITATGQRVTLRCSPRSGDLSVYWYQQSLDQGLQFLIQYYNGEERAKGNILERFSAQQFPDLHSELNLSSLELGDSALYFCASSALGTDIGGNTIYFGEGSWLTVV.

The genes are TRBV7-9 and TRBJ2-3; D gene uncertain. Trimming pared 1 base from V and 5 bases from J, leaving 7 bases between. CDR1 SEHNR and CDR2 FQNEAQ come from the germline V gene (reference sequence). There are 13 residues in the CDR3. The CDR3 DNA reads TGTGCCAGCAGCTTAGGGGCAAGAGATACGCAGTATTTT. The encoded protein is CASSLGARDTQYF.

The genes are TRBV19 and TRBJ1-1, with TRBD1 as a possible D gene (6 bases). The germline gives CDR1 LNHDA, CDR2 SQIVND (reference sequence). V was cut by 6 bases and J by 4 bases, with 15 bases left in between. The CDR3 has 14 residues. CDR3 sequence reads: CASRKQGGSTEAFF. DNA for the CDR3: TGTGCCAGTAGGAAACAGGGTGGTAGCACTGAAGCTTTCTTT. Full variable domain (missing parts from reference TRBV19 and TRBJ1-1): DGGITQSPKYLFRKEGQNVTLSCEQNLNHDAMYWYRQDPGQGLRLIYYSQIVNDFQKGDIAEGYSVSREKKESFPLTVTSAQKNPTAFYLCASRKQGGSTEAFFGQGTRLTVV.

This clone was observed a handful of times. The chain employs TRBV5-1 and TRBJ1-2; maybe TRBD1 (6 bases). CDR3 length equals 13 residues. Trimming left V 4 bases short and J 4 bases short, with 11 bases between. Germline lookup yields CDR1 SGHRS and CDR2 YFSETQ. The CDR3 bases are TGCGCCAGCAGCCTTACAGGGATCTATGGCTACACCTTC. It codes for CASSLTGIYGYTF.

V is TRBV15 and J is TRBJ2-1; 14 bases fit TRBD2. With 9 bases clipped from V and 10 bases from J, the junction kept 11 bases outside the gene matches. The CDR3 is 15 residues long. The germline CDR1 and CDR2 sequences are LNHNV and YYDKDF (reference sequence). The CDR3 DNA follows: TGTGCCACTATAAGGACTAGCGGGGGGTATACGGAGCAGTTCTTC. It yields the protein CATIRTSGGYTEQFF.

The chain carries TRBV5-4 and TRBJ1-1; no reliable D call. V lost 3 bases to trimming and J lost 1 base, with 10 bases between them. Looked up from germline, CDR1 is SGHNT and CDR2 is YYREEE (reference sequence). This CDR3 spans 14 amino acids. The CDR3 protein is CASSSEAGNTEAFF. CDR3 in DNA: TGTGCCAGCAGCTCAGAGGCTGGGAACACTGAAGCTTTCTTT.

This clone was counted many times. This chain joins TRBV7-2 and TRBJ2-1; no definite D call. V was trimmed by 5 bases and J by 10 bases, leaving 12 bases between them. The germline V gene encodes CDR1 SGHTA and CDR2 FQGNSA. CDR3 length: 12 amino acids. The CDR3 DNA reads TGTGCCAGCAGCCCGTACCTAGGCGAGCAGTTCTTC. This codes for CASSPYLGEQFF.

The chain links TRBV5-5 to TRBJ1-2; D is possibly TRBD1 (5 bases). Trimming took off 3 bases at V and 3 bases at J, with 12 bases between the two ends. The germline CDR1 and CDR2 sequences are SGHKS and YYEKEE (reference sequence). The CDR3 sequence is 14 residues long. CDR3 in amino acids: CASSSLGGDYGYTF. The CDR3 nucleotides are TGTGCCAGCAGCTCTTTGGGGGGAGACTATGGCTACACCTTC.

This chain connects TRBV30 to TRBJ1-2, with a weak D call TRBD1 (6 bases). CDR3 length: 13 residues. Germline CDR1 reads GTSNPN; CDR2 reads SVGIG (reference sequence). V was trimmed by 8 bases and J by 2 bases, leaving 15 bases between them. Here the CDR3 reads CAALTRGNYGYTF. The CDR3 DNA reads TGTGCCGCCCTAACCAGGGGAAACTATGGCTACACCTTC.